One and the same sample provided the 21 T cell receptor beta chains below, sequenced in a study of blood T cells in healthy people across ages (dated by TCRdb to between 2015 and 2017). Library preparation employed 5' RACE. The sequencer listed for this sample is Illumina HiSeq 2500. A second PCR of 7 to 11 cycles was performed with a sample-barcoded 5' primer and a J-beta primer mix. TCRdb's own reprocessing of the public reads used fastp at Q25 and MiXCR and kept productive beta chains. Rows are combined by CDR3 protein, so each entry shows the most common genes and DNA. In this sample the table shows approximately 680,000 distinct CDR3 sequences, 32% of which occur a single time. Together, the top ten hold 15% of the sample. The sample taken for sequencing was blood. These receptors all stem from a woman older than 75 in good health. Donor details come from another sample of the same person, matched by shared clones.

The CDR3 sequence: CASTLTRGAGTQYF. CDR3 coding DNA: TGTGCCAGCACCTTAACACGGGGGGCGGGGACCCAGTACTTC. The chain is built from TRBV28 and TRBJ2-5, with a tentative D call TRBD2 (7 bases). CDR1 and CDR2 (germline): MDHEN, SYDVKM. The CDR3 runs to 14 residues. Trimming removed 7 bases at V and 7 bases at J, with 19 bases between.

This clonotype occurred many times. The gene calls are TRBV5-1 and TRBJ2-3; tentatively, D is TRBD1 or TRBD2 (5 bases each). The CDR3 spans 14 residues. Trimming took 3 bases from V and 8 from J, leaving 16 bases between them. CDR1 and CDR2 from the germline V gene are SGHRS and YFSETQ. CDR3 residues: CASSSGADSRTQYF. The CDR3 nucleotides read TGCGCCAGCAGCTCCGGGGCAGACTCTCGTACGCAGTATTTT. Combining the CDR3 with reference TRBV5-1 and TRBJ2-3 gives the whole variable domain KAGVTQTPRYLIKTRGQQVTLSCSPISGHRSVSWYQQTPGQGLQFLFEYFSETQRNKGNFPGRFSGRQFSNSRSEMNVSTLELGDSALYLCASSSGADSRTQYFGPGTRLTVL.

This clonotype was counted many times. The V call is TRBV28, the J call TRBJ2-6, with D possibly being TRBD1 (5 bases). Between the trimmed V and J ends, which lost 8 bases and 3 bases, there was a span of 14 bases. Germline V gene sequence: CDR1 MDHEN, CDR2 SYDVKM. The CDR3 spans 15 residues. The CDR3 bases are TGTGCCAGCGTTGGATGGGGCAGTGGGGCCAACGTCCTGACTTTC. This sequence encodes CASVGWGSGANVLTF. The complete variable domain, with remaining parts taken from reference TRBV28 and TRBJ2-6, reads DVKVTQSSRYLVKRTGEKVFLECVQDMDHENMFWYRQDPGLGLRLIYFSYDVKMKEKGDIPEGYSVSREKKERFSLILESASTNQTSMYLCASVGWGSGANVLTFGAGSRLTVL.

This clonotype was found many times. This chain joins TRBV5-5 and TRBJ2-7; D is ambiguous. The CDR3 spans 15 residues. The germline V gene has CDR1 SGHKS and CDR2 YYEKEE (reference sequence). The ends were cut back, 0 bases at V and 3 bases at J, with 13 bases in the middle. CDR3 protein: CASSLAGERLYEQYF. The CDR3 region has the DNA TGTGCCAGCAGCTTGGCCGGCGAGAGGCTCTACGAGCAGTACTTC.

This clonotype was observed at least ten times. This rearrangement joins TRBV7-2 to TRBJ2-7; 7 positions agree with TRBD1. Germline trimming cut 3 bases from V and 3 bases from J; bases unmatched to any gene: 8. This CDR3 is 15 amino acids long. Germline V gene sequence: CDR1 SGHTA, CDR2 FQGNSA. DNA for the CDR3: TGTGCCAGCAGCTTTACGGGACAGACCATCTACGAGCAGTACTTC. This sequence encodes CASSFTGQTIYEQYF.

In this sample, this clonotype turned up a few times. The rearrangement uses TRBV30 and TRBJ2-7; D perhaps matches TRBD1 (6 bases). This CDR3 contains 15 residues. Trimming removed 1 base at V and 2 bases at J, with 15 bases between. The V gene's germline CDR1 is GTSNPN and CDR2 SVGIG (reference sequence). CDR3 DNA sequence: TGTGCCTGGAGTGGAAACGGGACACGGGCCTACGAGCAGTACTTC. Its translation: CAWSGNGTRAYEQYF.

Here the CDR3 reads CASRRFQGSRLTLTEAFF. As DNA, the CDR3 is TGTGCCAGCAGGCGATTTCAGGGGTCTCGCCTAACTTTAACTGAAGCTTTCTTT. The V and J genes are TRBV7-9 and TRBJ1-1, with TRBD1 as a possible D gene (6 bases). V shed 6 bases and J shed 5 bases, with 28 bases lying between them. The CDR3 spans 18 residues. The germline gives CDR1 SEHNR, CDR2 FQNEAQ (reference sequence). Full variable domain (rest looked up from reference TRBV7-9 and TRBJ1-1): DTGVSQNPRHKITKRGQNVTFRCDPISEHNRLYWYRQTLGQGPEFLTYFQNEAQLEKSRLLSDRFSAERPKGSFSTLEIQRTEQGDSAMYLCASRRFQGSRLTLTEAFFGQGTRLTVV.

This clonotype was seen a handful of times. This chain uses TRBV15 with TRBJ2-2; tentatively, D is TRBD2 (6 bases). Per germline, CDR1 LNHNV and CDR2 YYDKDF (reference sequence). The CDR3 extends over 18 amino acids. The V and J ends lost 0 bases and 0 bases respectively, with 14 bases between them. The CDR3 is CATSRDRRGLTNTGELFF. Written as DNA, the CDR3 is TGTGCCACCAGCAGAGACCGACGGGGACTGACGAACACCGGGGAGCTGTTTTTT.

In its sample, this clonotype was seen many times. The chain combines TRBV4-3 with TRBJ1-1; tentative D call: TRBD1 (6 bases). CDR1 is LGHNA, CDR2 YSLEER, per germline. Trimming pared 0 bases from V and 8 bases from J, leaving 13 bases between. The CDR3 has 14 amino acids. As DNA, the CDR3 is TGCGCCAGCAGCCAAGATCTGGGGGGCCAAGAAGCTTTCTTT. Residues: CASSQDLGGQEAFF.

The table lists this clonotype with many counts. The chain uses TRBV20-1 and TRBJ1-2; D not certain. The CDR3 has 14 residues. Per the germline V gene, CDR1 is DFQATT and CDR2 is SNEGSKA (reference sequence). V dropped 4 bases and J dropped 4 bases, with 16 bases sitting between them. The CDR3, as DNA: TGCAGTGCTACGCAGATGGCAGGAGCCTATGGCTACACCTTC. It codes for CSATQMAGAYGYTF.

This clonotype was seen repeatedly, ten times or more. The DNA of the CDR3 is TGTGCCACCAGCAGAGATGGTATGGCAGATACGCAGTATTTT. As protein: CATSRDGMADTQYF. The chain couples TRBV15 to TRBJ2-3; no clear D gene. Trimming removed 0 bases at V and 4 bases at J, with 8 bases between. The V gene's germline CDR1 is LNHNV and CDR2 YYDKDF (reference sequence). This CDR3 contains 14 residues.

This clonotype was found a few times. The chain joins TRBV9 to TRBJ1-3, with TRBD1 as a possible D gene (6 bases). The CDR3 spans 17 residues. V lost 1 base, J lost 0 bases, and 14 bases lay in between. Germline V gives CDR1 SGDLS, CDR2 YYNGEE. CDR3 loop: CASSVLPSGASGNTIYF. CDR3 in DNA: TGTGCCAGCAGCGTACTTCCCTCGGGGGCCTCTGGAAACACCATATATTTT.

CDR3 residues: CASSLSRASGRTQYF. The CDR3 DNA reads TGTGCCAGCAGTTTATCCCGGGCTAGCGGGAGGACGCAGTACTTC. The chain recombines TRBV27 with TRBJ2-7, with 11 nucleotides matching TRBD2. The CDR3 is made up of 15 amino acids. The V segment lost 0 bases and the J segment 9 bases; nucleotides outside the gene matches: 7. From germline, CDR1 is MNHEY and CDR2 SMNVEV (reference sequence).

In its sample, this clonotype was seen many times. The chain uses TRBV27 and TRBJ2-3; maybe TRBD2 (6 bases). Trimming took off 7 bases at V and 3 bases at J, with 11 bases between the two ends. CDR3 length: 13 residues. Germline lookup yields CDR1 MNHEY and CDR2 SMNVEV (reference sequence). CDR3 amino acids: CASTMGGTDTQYF. CDR3 in DNA: TGTGCCAGCACCATGGGGGGAACAGATACGCAGTATTTT.

The rearrangement links TRBV6-6 to TRBJ1-3; D is uncertain. The CDR3 has 11 residues. CDR1 is MNHNY, CDR2 SVGAGI, per germline (reference sequence). The germline V and J ends were trimmed by 4 bases and 7 bases, with 5 bases remaining between them. The CDR3 sequence is CASSLSNTIYF. The CDR3 coding sequence is TGTGCCAGCAGTTTGAGTAACACCATATATTTT.

This clonotype came up many times. The CDR3 DNA reads as TGTGCCAGCAGCTGGACTAGCGGAACCTACGAGCAGTACTTC. Translation gives CASSWTSGTYEQYF. The V gene is TRBV7-2, the J gene TRBJ2-7; 10 positions match TRBD2. The CDR3 runs 14 residues. The ends lost 4 bases at V and 2 bases at J; junction bases unmatched: 2. Per germline, CDR1 SGHTA and CDR2 FQGNSA. Full variable domain (remainder filled in from reference TRBV7-2 and TRBJ2-7): GAGVSQSPSNKVTEKGKDVELRCDPISGHTALYWYRQSLGQGLEFLIYFQGNSAPDKSGLPSDRFSAERTGGSVSTLTIQRTQQEDSAVYLCASSWTSGTYEQYFGPGTRLTVT.

This clonotype was seen just once. The gene calls are TRBV3-1 and TRBJ2-1, with 7 positions matching TRBD2. The CDR3 has 14 residues. In germline, CDR1 is LGHDT, CDR2 YNNKEL (reference sequence). J was trimmed by 8 bases and V by 6 bases; bases with no gene match: 10. This chain's CDR3 is CASSPQGRGDEQFF. Here the CDR3 DNA reads TGTGCCAGCAGTCCACAAGGGAGGGGCGATGAGCAGTTCTTC.

V usage is TRBV30 and J usage is TRBJ1-2; possible D gene TRBD1, 6 bases. The germline CDR1 and CDR2 sequences are GTSNPN and SVGIG (reference sequence). V was clipped by 0 bases and J by 2 bases, with 10 bases between them. This CDR3 contains 14 residues. The CDR3 coding sequence is TGTGCCTGGAGTGTAATAGGGGGGAACTATGGCTACACCTTC. Translation: CAWSVIGGNYGYTF.

This clonotype was seen a single time. The chain uses TRBV4-3 and TRBJ2-4, with D unresolved. The J call is doubtful: the DNA matches TRBJ2-7 better. The CDR3 totals 14 residues. Germline lookup yields CDR1 LGHNA and CDR2 YSLEER. Here the CDR3 reads CASSQNLQGYEQYF. The CDR3 region has the DNA TGCGCCAGCAGCCAGAACTTACAAGGTTACGAGCAGTACTTC.

The chain links TRBV29-1 to TRBJ1-4; 8 bases match TRBD1. This CDR3 has 11 residues. J lost 8 bases, V lost 4 bases, and 0 bases had no gene match. CDR1 SQVTM and CDR2 ANQGSEA come from the germline V gene. The CDR3 region is CSVGDREKLFF. The CDR3 DNA follows: TGCAGCGTTGGGGACAGGGAAAAACTGTTTTTT.

The gene calls are TRBV5-1 and TRBJ1-1; D possibly corresponds to TRBD1 (6 bases). CDR1 is SGHRS, CDR2 YFSETQ, per germline. The CDR3 runs to 12 residues. Deletions cut 4 bases from V and 6 bases from J, with 10 bases between. The CDR3 sequence: CASSPGQPEAFF. The CDR3 DNA sequence: TGCGCCAGCAGCCCCGGACAGCCTGAAGCTTTCTTT.